Each of the 18 T cell receptor beta chains below was sequenced from the same sample in a study of T cell changes during pregnancy in multiple sclerosis. Repertoires were generated with immunoSEQ multiplex PCR, while TCRdb's copy carries only in-frame clones and drops some. The data show 90,000 to 120,000 clones, roughly 92% seen once. Here the sequenced sample was peripheral blood, taken in the third trimester of pregnancy. The receptors originated from a female donor in good health, enrolled as a control in a pregnancy study.

CDR3 DNA: TGTGCCAGCAGCTTAGGCCCGGACAGGCCTAATGGCTACACCTTC. Translation: CASSLGPDRPNGYTF. The chain joins TRBV7-9 to TRBJ1-2; 7 positions agree with TRBD1. This CDR3 has 15 amino acids. Germline lookup yields CDR1 SEHNR and CDR2 FQNEAQ (reference sequence). Unmatched junction bases numbered 8, after V lost 1 base and J lost 6 bases.

This CDR3 reads CASSLFSVVTGQGNTEAFF. The CDR3 DNA reads as TGTGCCAGCAGCCTCTTCTCTGTGGTGACCGGACAGGGAAACACTGAAGCTTTCTTT. This chain joins TRBV7-3 and TRBJ1-1; 8 positions agree with TRBD1. Germline trimming cut 5 bases from V and 2 bases from J; bases unmatched to any gene: 19. The CDR3 runs 19 residues. Germline V gene sequence: CDR1 SGHTA, CDR2 FQGTGA.

The chain employs TRBV2 and TRBJ1-1; 9 positions match TRBD1. This CDR3 contains 15 residues. The junction had 7 bases not matched to a gene; V was cut back by 7 bases and J by 1 base. Germline CDR1 reads SNHLY; CDR2 reads FYNNEI. The CDR3 loop reads CASKKQGATNTEAFF. The CDR3 DNA reads as TGTGCCAGCAAAAAACAGGGGGCTACGAACACTGAAGCTTTCTTT.

The chain carries TRBV7-8 and TRBJ1-2; D gene unclear. Germline CDR1 SGHVS, CDR2 FQNEAQ. The CDR3 has 13 residues. Between the trimmed V and J ends, which lost 2 bases and 6 bases, there was a span of 10 bases. The CDR3 sequence: CASSLMRENGYTF. CDR3 bases: TGTGCCAGCAGCTTAATGAGGGAAAATGGCTACACCTTC.

This clone is a singleton in its sample. The gene calls are TRBV30 and TRBJ2-7, with TRBD1 matching over 10 bases. This CDR3 has 13 residues. Germline trimming cut 2 bases from V and 3 bases from J; bases unmatched to any gene: 1. Germline values: CDR1 GTSNPN, CDR2 SVGIG (reference sequence). CDR3 loop: CAWSRDRGYEQYF. Written as DNA, the CDR3 is TGTGCCTGGAGTCGGGACAGGGGCTACGAGCAGTACTTC. The variable domain in full, completed from reference TRBV30 and TRBJ2-7, reads SQTIHQWPATLVQPVGSPLSLECTVEGTSNPNLYWYRQAAGRGLQLLFYSVGIGQISSEVPQNLSASRPQDRQFILSSKKLLLSDSGFYLCAWSRDRGYEQYFGPGTRLTVT.

This chain connects TRBV30 to TRBJ1-1, with TRBD1 matching over 9 bases. This CDR3 comprises 13 residues. The germline V gene has CDR1 GTSNPN and CDR2 SVGIG (reference sequence). V was clipped by 7 bases and J by 1 base; unmatched bases: 4. The DNA for the CDR3 is TGTGCCTTGAAGACAGGGGGGAACACTGAAGCTTTCTTT. Its translation: CALKTGGNTEAFF.

V usage is TRBV2 and J usage is TRBJ2-2; no clear D. Germline values: CDR1 SNHLY, CDR2 FYNNEI. This CDR3 has 13 residues. Trimming pared 6 bases from V and 6 bases from J, leaving 11 bases between. The CDR3 loop reads CASRDDNSGELFF. In nucleotides, the CDR3 is TGTGCCAGCAGAGATGACAACTCCGGGGAGCTGTTTTTT.

V gene TRBV27 combines with J gene TRBJ1-2; D unresolved. This CDR3 comprises 14 residues. V dropped 4 bases and J dropped 5 bases, with 14 bases sitting between them. Germline CDR1 reads MNHEY; CDR2 reads SMNVEV (reference sequence). The CDR3 bases are TGTGCCAGCAGTTATGCCCCGGAGGCGTATGGCTACACCTTC. Residues: CASSYAPEAYGYTF.

The rearrangement uses TRBV13 and TRBJ1-6; D uncertain. V shed 1 base and J shed 4 bases, with 5 bases lying between them. The CDR3 runs 14 residues. Looked up from germline, CDR1 is PRHDT and CDR2 is FYEKMQ (reference sequence). The CDR3 sequence is CASSLADYNSPLHF. The DNA of the CDR3 is TGTGCCAGCAGCTTAGCAGATTATAATTCACCCCTCCACTTT. The full variable domain, completed using reference TRBV13 and TRBJ1-6, is AAGVIQSPRHLIKEKRETATLKCYPIPRHDTVYWYQQGPGQDPQFLISFYEKMQSDKGSIPDRFSAQQFSDYHSELNMSSLELGDSALYFCASSLADYNSPLHFGNGTRLTVT.

This chain connects TRBV7-2 to TRBJ1-1; 7 bases align to TRBD1. J gave up 1 base and V 1 base, and 6 bases lay outside the gene matches. This CDR3 comprises 16 residues. CDR1 is SGHTA and CDR2 is FQGNSA in the germline V gene. This chain's CDR3 is CASSLEGQLRNTEAFF. DNA for the CDR3: TGTGCCAGCAGCTTAGAGGGACAGCTGAGGAACACTGAAGCTTTCTTT.

This clone was seen just once. The V gene is TRBV30, the J gene TRBJ1-4; no clear D. The CDR3 runs to 12 residues. V dropped 1 base and J dropped 5 bases, with 5 bases sitting between them. CDR1 is GTSNPN, CDR2 SVGIG, per germline (reference sequence). The chain's CDR3 is CAWSELNEKLFF. The CDR3 DNA is TGTGCCTGGAGTGAACTGAATGAAAAACTGTTTTTT.

This clone is a singleton in its sample. The V and J genes are TRBV5-1 and TRBJ1-3; TRBD1 matches at 9 bases. Germline lookup yields CDR1 SGHRS and CDR2 YFSETQ. The length of the CDR3 is 14 residues. The trim removed 4 bases at V and 4 bases at J, leaving 3 bases unmatched. DNA for the CDR3: TGCGCCAGCAGCCAAGGGACAGGGGGAAACACCATATATTTT. It encodes CASSQGTGGNTIYF. The whole variable domain, remainder taken from reference TRBV5-1 and TRBJ1-3, is KAGVTQTPRYLIKTRGQQVTLSCSPISGHRSVSWYQQTPGQGLQFLFEYFSETQRNKGNFPGRFSGRQFSNSRSEMNVSTLELGDSALYLCASSQGTGGNTIYFGEGSWLTVV.

The genes are TRBV6-1 and TRBJ2-2, with D possibly being TRBD1 (5 bases). Trimming shortened V by 0 bases and J by 6 bases, and 14 bases separated the two germline ends. Germline CDR1 reads MNHNS; CDR2 reads SASEGT. This CDR3 contains 16 residues. CDR3 sequence: CASSEAGQPWPGELFF. CDR3 sequence (DNA): TGTGCCAGCAGTGAAGCGGGGCAACCCTGGCCCGGGGAGCTGTTTTTT.

This clone came up a few times. The V and J genes are TRBV7-2 and TRBJ2-1; 9 bases agree with TRBD1. The V gene end was trimmed by 5 bases and the J gene end by 3 bases; junction bases not matched to a gene: 8. The CDR3 is 16 amino acids. In germline, CDR1 is SGHTA, CDR2 FQGNSA. CDR3 region: CASSLSGTGLYNEQFF. CDR3 sequence (DNA): TGTGCCAGCAGCCTTTCTGGGACAGGGCTCTACAATGAGCAGTTCTTC.

The chain uses TRBV15 and TRBJ1-6; 10 nucleotides agree with TRBD1. CDR1 and CDR2 (germline): LNHNV, YYDKDF (reference sequence). V lost 3 bases and J lost 9; bases outside the gene matches: 5. This CDR3 comprises 15 residues. The CDR3 here is CATSSRDRGSSPLHF. In nucleotides, the CDR3 is TGTGCCACCAGCAGCCGGGACAGGGGATCTTCACCCCTCCACTTT.

In this sample, this clone turned up once. The rearrangement uses TRBV9 and TRBJ2-7; the D gene is possibly TRBD2 (6 bases). Trimming pared 3 bases from V and 1 base from J, leaving 11 bases between. Per germline, CDR1 SGDLS and CDR2 YYNGEE. This CDR3 has 14 residues. Written as DNA, the CDR3 is TGTGCCAGCAGCGGCGGGACTGCATCCTACGAGCAGTACTTC. It codes for CASSGGTASYEQYF.

This chain joins TRBV2 and TRBJ2-3; 9 bases agree with TRBD2. The V and J ends lost 4 bases and 2 bases, in that order; junction bases with no gene match: 13. The CDR3 contains 18 residues. Germline assignment: CDR1 SNHLY and CDR2 FYNNEI. The CDR3 DNA sequence: TGTGCCAGCAGTGTAGCCAGGATAAGCGGGGGGCACACAGATACGCAGTATTTT. Amino acid sequence: CASSVARISGGHTDTQYF.

This clone showed up just a few times. The V gene is TRBV19, the J gene TRBJ1-2, with D possibly being TRBD1 (5 bases). Germline V gene data show CDR1 as LNHDA and CDR2 as SQIVND (reference sequence). The V and J ends lost 8 bases and 5 bases respectively, with 24 bases between them. The CDR3 sequence is 16 residues long. CDR3 loop: CASSGGRLKLGYGYTF. CDR3 DNA: TGTGCCAGTTCCGGGGGACGACTAAAATTAGGATATGGCTACACCTTC.